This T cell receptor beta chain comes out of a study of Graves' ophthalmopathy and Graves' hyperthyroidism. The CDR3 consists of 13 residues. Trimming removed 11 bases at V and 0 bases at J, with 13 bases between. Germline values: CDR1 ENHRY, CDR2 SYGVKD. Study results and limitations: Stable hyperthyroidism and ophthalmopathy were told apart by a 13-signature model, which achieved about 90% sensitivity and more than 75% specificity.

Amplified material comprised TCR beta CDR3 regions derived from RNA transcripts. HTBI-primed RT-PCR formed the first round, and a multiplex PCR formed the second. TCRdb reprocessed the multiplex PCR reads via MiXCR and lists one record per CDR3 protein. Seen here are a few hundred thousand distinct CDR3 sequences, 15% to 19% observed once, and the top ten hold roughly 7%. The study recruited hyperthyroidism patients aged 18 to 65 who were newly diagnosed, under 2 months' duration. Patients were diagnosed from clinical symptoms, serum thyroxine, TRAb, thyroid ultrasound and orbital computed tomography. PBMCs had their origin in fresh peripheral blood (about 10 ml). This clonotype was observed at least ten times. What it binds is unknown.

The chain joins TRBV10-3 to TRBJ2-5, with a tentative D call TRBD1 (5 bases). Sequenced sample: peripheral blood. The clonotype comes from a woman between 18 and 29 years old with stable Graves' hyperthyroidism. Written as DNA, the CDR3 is TGTGCCGCGATGGGGCCGAACCAAGAGACCCAGTACTTC. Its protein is CAAMGPNQETQYF.